This T cell receptor (beta chain) was identified during a study of identical twins. The ends were cut back, 5 bases at V and 4 bases at J, with 14 bases in the middle. This CDR3 spans 13 amino acids. From germline, CDR1 is DFQATT and CDR2 SNEGSKA (reference sequence). Findings of the study overall: While abundant cord blood beta clonotypes carried fewer insertions, memory repertoires showed no such pattern.

Concerning this clonotype: Its antigen is as yet unknown.

Each cDNA held unique molecular identifiers, and template switching gave it a universal primer site. TCRdb analysed the 5' RACE reads with MiXCR anew, one entry per CDR3 protein. The sample has about 720,000 distinct CDR3 sequences; about 18% are singletons. A further study also used this sample, focusing on T cells expressing NK-cell markers. That work adds: CD8+ T cells in more than five donors included dominant NKG2C+ clonotypes at about 1.0-7.5%. Four of the donors also had these clonotypes leading their CD3+CD56-NKG2C+ fraction.

This chain uses TRBV20-1 with TRBJ2-5; D is unresolved. The sample consisted of PBMCs. This receptor was obtained from a woman under 30 in good health. For the CDR3, the DNA is TGCAGTGCTTATAGGAGCTACAGAGAGACCCAGTACTTC. This translates into CSAYRSYRETQYF.